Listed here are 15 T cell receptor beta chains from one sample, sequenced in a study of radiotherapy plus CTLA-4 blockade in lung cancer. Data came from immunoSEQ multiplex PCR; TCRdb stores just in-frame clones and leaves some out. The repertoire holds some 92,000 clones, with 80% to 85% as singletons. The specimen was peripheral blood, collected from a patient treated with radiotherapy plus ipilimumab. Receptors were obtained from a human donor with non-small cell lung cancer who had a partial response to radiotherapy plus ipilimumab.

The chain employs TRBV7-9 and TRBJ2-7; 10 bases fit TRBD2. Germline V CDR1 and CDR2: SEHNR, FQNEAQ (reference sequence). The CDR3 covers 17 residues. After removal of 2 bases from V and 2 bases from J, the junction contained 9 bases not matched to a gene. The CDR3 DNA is TGTGCCAGCAGCTTAAACCGGGGACTAGCGCCTACCTACGAGCAGTACTTC. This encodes CASSLNRGLAPTYEQYF.

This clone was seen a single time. This CDR3 reads CASSVSSGMSSYEQYF. DNA for the CDR3: TGTGCCAGCAGCGTCTCTAGCGGGATGAGCTCCTACGAGCAGTACTTC. The V and J genes are TRBV7-2 and TRBJ2-7; 9 bases map to TRBD2. The CDR3 runs to 16 residues. Germline lookup yields CDR1 SGHTA and CDR2 FQGNSA. The ends lost 5 bases at V and 0 bases at J; junction bases unmatched: 8.

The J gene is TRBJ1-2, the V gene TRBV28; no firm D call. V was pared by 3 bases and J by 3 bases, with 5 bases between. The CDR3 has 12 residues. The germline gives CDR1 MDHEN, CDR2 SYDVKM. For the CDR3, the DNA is TGTGCCAGCAGTTTGAGCGACTATGGCTACACCTTC. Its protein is CASSLSDYGYTF.

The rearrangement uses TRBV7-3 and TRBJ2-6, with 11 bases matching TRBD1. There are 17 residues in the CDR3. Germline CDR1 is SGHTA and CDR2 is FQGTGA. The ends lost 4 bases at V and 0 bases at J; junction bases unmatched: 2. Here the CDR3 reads CASSYGTGGSGANVLTF. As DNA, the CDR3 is TGTGCCAGCAGCTACGGGACAGGGGGCTCTGGGGCCAACGTCCTGACTTTC.

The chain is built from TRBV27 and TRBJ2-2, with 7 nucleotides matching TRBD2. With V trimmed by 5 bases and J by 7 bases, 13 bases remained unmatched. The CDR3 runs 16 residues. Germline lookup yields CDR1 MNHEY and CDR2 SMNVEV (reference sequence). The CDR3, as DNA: TGTGCCAGCAGTCTAAGTTCCGGGACTAAGAACGGGGAGCTGTTTTTT. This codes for CASSLSSGTKNGELFF.

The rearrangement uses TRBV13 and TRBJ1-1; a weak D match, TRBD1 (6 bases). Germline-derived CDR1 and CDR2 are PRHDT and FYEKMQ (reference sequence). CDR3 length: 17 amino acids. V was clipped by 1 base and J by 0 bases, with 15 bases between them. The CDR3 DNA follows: TGTGCCAGCAGCTTAGCCCCCTACAGGGATTTGAACACTGAAGCTTTCTTT. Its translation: CASSLAPYRDLNTEAFF.

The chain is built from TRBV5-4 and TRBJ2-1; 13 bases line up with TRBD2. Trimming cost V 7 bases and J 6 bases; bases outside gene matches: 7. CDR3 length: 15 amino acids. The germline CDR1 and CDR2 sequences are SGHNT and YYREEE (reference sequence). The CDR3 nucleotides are TGTGCCAGCCGACCTACTAGCGGGAGGGCCAATGAGCAGTTCTTC. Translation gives CASRPTSGRANEQFF.

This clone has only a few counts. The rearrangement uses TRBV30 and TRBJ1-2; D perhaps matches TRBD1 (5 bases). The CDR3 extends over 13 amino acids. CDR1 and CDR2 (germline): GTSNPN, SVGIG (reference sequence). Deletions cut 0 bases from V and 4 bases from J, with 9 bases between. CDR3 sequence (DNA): TGTGCCTGGAGTGTGGGGGGGATCTATGGCTACACCTTC. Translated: CAWSVGGIYGYTF. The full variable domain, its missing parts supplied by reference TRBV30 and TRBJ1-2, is SQTIHQWPATLVQPVGSPLSLECTVEGTSNPNLYWYRQAAGRGLQLLFYSVGIGQISSEVPQNLSASRPQDRQFILSSKKLLLSDSGFYLCAWSVGGIYGYTFGSGTRLTVV.

The CDR3 bases are TGTGCCAGCAGCGCAGCCGGGACTAGCGTGCGCGAGCAGTACTTC. Protein product: CASSAAGTSVREQYF. The rearrangement links TRBV9 to TRBJ2-5; 10 bases are shared with TRBD2. The DNA end lines up better with TRBJ2-7; the J call may be wrong. The germline V gene encodes CDR1 SGDLS and CDR2 YYNGEE. The CDR3 is 15 amino acids.

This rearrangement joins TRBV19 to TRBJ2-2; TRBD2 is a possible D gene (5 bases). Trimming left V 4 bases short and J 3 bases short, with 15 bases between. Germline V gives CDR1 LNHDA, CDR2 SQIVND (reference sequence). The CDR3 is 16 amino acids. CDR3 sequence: CASSTSGAGDTGELFF. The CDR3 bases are TGTGCCAGTAGTACTTCTGGAGCCGGGGACACCGGGGAGCTGTTTTTT. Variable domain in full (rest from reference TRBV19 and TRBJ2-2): DGGITQSPKYLFRKEGQNVTLSCEQNLNHDAMYWYRQDPGQGLRLIYYSQIVNDFQKGDIAEGYSVSREKKESFPLTVTSAQKNPTAFYLCASSTSGAGDTGELFFGEGSRLTVL.

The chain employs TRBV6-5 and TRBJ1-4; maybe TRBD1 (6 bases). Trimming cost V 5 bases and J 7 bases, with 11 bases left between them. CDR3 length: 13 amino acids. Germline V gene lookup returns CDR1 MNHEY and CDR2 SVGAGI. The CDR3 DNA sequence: TGTGCCAGCAGTCGTACAGGGTCTGAAAAACTGTTTTTT. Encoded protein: CASSRTGSEKLFF.

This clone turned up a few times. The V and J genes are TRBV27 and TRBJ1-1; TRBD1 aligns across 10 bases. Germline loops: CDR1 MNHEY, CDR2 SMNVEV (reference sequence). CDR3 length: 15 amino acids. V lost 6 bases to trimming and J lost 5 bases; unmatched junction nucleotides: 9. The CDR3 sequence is CASSWGGQGGTEAFF. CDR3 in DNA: TGTGCCAGCAGCTGGGGCGGACAGGGGGGAACTGAAGCTTTCTTT.

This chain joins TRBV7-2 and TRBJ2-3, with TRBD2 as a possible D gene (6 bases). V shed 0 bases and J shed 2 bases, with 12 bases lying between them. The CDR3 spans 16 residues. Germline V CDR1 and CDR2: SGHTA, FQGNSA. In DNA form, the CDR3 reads TGTGCCAGCAGCTTAGCGGCGGCGGGAACCACAGATACGCAGTATTTT. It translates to CASSLAAAGTTDTQYF.

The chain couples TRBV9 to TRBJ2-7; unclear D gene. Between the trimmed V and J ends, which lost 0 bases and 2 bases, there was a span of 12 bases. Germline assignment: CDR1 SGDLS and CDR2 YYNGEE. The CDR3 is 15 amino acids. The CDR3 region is CASSVAVEVPYEQYF. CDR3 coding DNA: TGTGCCAGCAGCGTAGCCGTCGAGGTCCCCTACGAGCAGTACTTC.

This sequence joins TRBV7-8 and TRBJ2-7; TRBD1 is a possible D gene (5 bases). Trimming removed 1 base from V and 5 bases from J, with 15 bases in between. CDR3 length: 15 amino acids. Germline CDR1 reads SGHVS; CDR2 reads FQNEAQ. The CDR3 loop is CASSLEWAGSHEQYF. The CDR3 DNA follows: TGTGCCAGCAGCTTAGAGTGGGCAGGGTCCCACGAGCAGTACTTC.